These T cell receptor beta chains were read from a single sample in a study of human T cells and chemical hapten exposure. TCRdb reprocessed the RACE reads with MiXCR, giving one entry per CDR3 protein. This table holds about 300,000 distinct CDR3 sequences, around 5.5% found once. The sample here was whole blood, taken in connection with sensitization to the hapten diphenylcyclopropenone (DPC). These TCRs come from a woman aged 18-30 years with alopecia areata. Some clones in this sample may be carry-over from other donors' samples. CDR3s include the opening cysteine and the closing phenylalanine or tryptophan. A D gene is named only where the DNA matches it firmly. For some rows the clone size is stated as once, few or many, or as a class when expanded; others skip it.

d_call j_call clone_size v_call cdr3_nt cdr3_aa
TRBD1 TRBJ1-2 few TRBV18 TGTGCCAGCTCACGACAGGGGGCCGGGAACTATGGCTACACCTTC CASSRQGAGNYGYTF
TRBD1 TRBJ1-1 many TRBV7-8 TGTGCCAGCAGCCCGGGGACAGATGAAGCTTTCTTT CASSPGTDEAFF
- TRBJ2-5 many TRBV18 TGTGCCAGCTCACCAGGGCAGGGGCAAGAGACCCAGTACTTC CASSPGQGQETQYF
- TRBJ2-5 many TRBV6-5 TGTGCCAGCAGTTCCGCAAGGGAGACCCAGTACTTC CASSSARETQYF
- TRBJ2-3 many TRBV3-1 TGTGCCAGCAGCCAAGAGGGCTCCACCGATACGCAGTATTTT CASSQEGSTDTQYF
- TRBJ1-1 - TRBV10-3 TGTGCCATCAGTGAGTTGAAAAACACTGAAGCTTTCTTT CAISELKNTEAFF
- TRBJ2-6 many TRBV7-8 TGTGCCAGCAGCCCCCCGGTCACTGGGGCCAACGTCCTGACTTTC CASSPPVTGANVLTF
- TRBJ2-3 few TRBV3-1 TGTGCCAGCAGCCGCTTCGCCGGGGCCACAGATACGCAGTATTTT CASSRFAGATDTQYF
- TRBJ2-3 many TRBV7-9 TGTGCCAGCAGCTTTGCCTTCCACCGCACAGATACGCAGTATTTT CASSFAFHRTDTQYF
- TRBJ2-7 - TRBV2 TGTGCCAGCAGTGATGCTATAGGGTCCTACGAGCAGTACTTC CASSDAIGSYEQYF
TRBD1 TRBJ2-6 many TRBV4-2 TGTGCCAGCAGCCACGTCCGGGACAGCAGCTCTGGGGCCAACGTCCTGACTTTC CASSHVRDSSSGANVLTF
TRBD2 TRBJ2-5 - TRBV11-2 TGTGCCAGCAGGAAACTAGCGGTCCGATGGACCCAGTACTTC CASRKLAVRWTQYF
TRBD2 TRBJ2-3 - TRBV19 TGTGCCAGCCAACTTAGCGGGCGCACAGATACGCAGTATTTT CASQLSGRTDTQYF
- TRBJ1-1 many TRBV6-5 TGTGCCAGCAGTTACTCGAGAAGCATGAACACTGAAGCTTTCTTT CASSYSRSMNTEAFF
TRBD1 TRBJ1-3 few TRBV7-2 TGTGCCAGCAGCACAACGGGACAGGTTGCCTCTGGAAACACCATATATTTT CASSTTGQVASGNTIYF
- TRBJ2-7 many TRBV3-1 TGTGCCAGCAGCCAAGGCCACAGGGCGGGCGAGCAGTACTTC CASSQGHRAGEQYF
TRBD2 TRBJ2-7 many TRBV4-2 TGTGCCAGCAGCCAAGAATGGAATCCGGGGGGACTAGCGGGGACCTACGAGCAGTACTTC CASSQEWNPGGLAGTYEQYF
- TRBJ1-2 few TRBV6-1 TGTGCCAGCAGGAACAGACCGTTTTCGGGCTACACCTTC CASRNRPFSGYTF
TRBD2 TRBJ2-3 many TRBV10-3 TGTGCCATCAGTGAGTCAGCGCTAGCGGGGAGGCAAACAGATACGCAGTATTTT CAISESALAGRQTDTQYF
- TRBJ1-1 many TRBV7-9 TGCGCCAGCAGCTTGCGGCAGGACACTGAAGCTTTCTTT CASSLRQDTEAFF
TRBD1 TRBJ1-3 - TRBV10-3 TGTGCCACCGGACAGGGGGCGATTTCTCTGGAAAGCACCATATATTTT CATGQGAISLESTIYF
TRBD1 TRBJ1-1 - TRBV20-1 TGCAGTGCCCTTGTACAGGGGGAGGCCATTATGGGTTTCTTT CSALVQGEAIMGFF
TRBD1 TRBJ1-5 - TRBV2 TGTGCCAGCAGTGGACAGGGCGGTCAGCCCCGGCATTTT CASSGQGGQPRHF
- TRBJ2-3 many TRBV5-1 TGCGCCAGCAGAACTACATTAACAGCTACAGATACGCAGTATTTT CASRTTLTATDTQYF